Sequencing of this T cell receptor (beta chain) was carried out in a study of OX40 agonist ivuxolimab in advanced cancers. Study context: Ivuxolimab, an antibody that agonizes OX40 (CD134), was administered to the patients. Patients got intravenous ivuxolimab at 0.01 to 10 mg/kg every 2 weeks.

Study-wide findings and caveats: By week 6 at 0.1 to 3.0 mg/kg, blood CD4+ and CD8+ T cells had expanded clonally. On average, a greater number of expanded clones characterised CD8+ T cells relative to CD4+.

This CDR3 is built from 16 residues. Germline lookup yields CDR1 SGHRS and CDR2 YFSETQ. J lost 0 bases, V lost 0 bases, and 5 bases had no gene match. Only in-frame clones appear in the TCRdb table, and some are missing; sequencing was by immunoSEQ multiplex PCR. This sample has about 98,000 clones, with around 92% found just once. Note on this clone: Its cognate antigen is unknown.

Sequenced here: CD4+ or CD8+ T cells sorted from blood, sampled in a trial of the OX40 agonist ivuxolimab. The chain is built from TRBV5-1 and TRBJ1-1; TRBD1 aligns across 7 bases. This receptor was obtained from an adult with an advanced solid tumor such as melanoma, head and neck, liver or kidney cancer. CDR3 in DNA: TGCGCCAGCAGCTTGGGTTCGACAGGGCTGAACACTGAAGCTTTCTTT. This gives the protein CASSLGSTGLNTEAFF.